This entry concerns a single T cell receptor beta chain. The source of the sample is a study of graft-versus-host responses after intestinal transplantation. Sequencing was performed with immunoSEQ multiplex PCR; in TCRdb, only in-frame clones are kept and a portion is missing. The data show around 19,000 clones, roughly 40% seen once. This CDR3 is built from 14 residues. Trimming left V 6 bases short and J 5 bases short, with 16 bases between. Germline values: CDR1 SNHLY, CDR2 FYNNEI. The sample here was alloreactive CD4+ T cells from a mixed lymphocyte reaction culture, taken before intestinal transplant. Subset: CFSE-low proliferating T cells sorted from approximately 6-day pre-transplant mixed lymphocyte reaction (GvH or HvG direction). The V gene is TRBV2, the J gene TRBJ1-1; perhaps TRBD1 as D (6 bases). This TCR came from a human patient who received an intestinal transplant. The CDR3 reads CASRQTGSRTEAFF. The CDR3 nucleotides are TGTGCCAGCAGGCAGACAGGATCCAGGACTGAAGCTTTCTTT.